The 29 T cell receptor beta chains in this list originate from one sample, sequenced in a study of cytomegalovirus exposure and HLA in healthy donors. In the PCR, 60 Vbeta and 13 Jbeta primers were used. Only in-frame clones appear in the TCRdb table, and some are missing; sequencing was by immunoSEQ multiplex PCR. This sample has about 190,000 clones, with approximately 75% found just once. Sequenced: PBMCs. These receptors were collected from a young man in good health and CMV-seropositive.

The V and J genes are TRBV5-1 and TRBJ2-5; TRBD1 matches at 11 bases. This CDR3 has 15 amino acids. Germline CDR1 is SGHRS and CDR2 is YFSETQ. V was clipped by 4 bases and J by 6 bases; unmatched bases: 8. This CDR3 is CASSADRGHTQTQYF. CDR3 bases: TGCGCCAGCAGCGCGGACAGGGGGCATACGCAGACCCAGTACTTC. Full variable domain (outside the CDR3, taken from reference TRBV5-1 and TRBJ2-5): KAGVTQTPRYLIKTRGQQVTLSCSPISGHRSVSWYQQTPGQGLQFLFEYFSETQRNKGNFPGRFSGRQFSNSRSEMNVSTLELGDSALYLCASSADRGHTQTQYFGPGTRLLVL.

The chain joins TRBV7-3 to TRBJ2-3; no clear D gene. The V end was cut by 5 bases, the J end by 3 bases, with 6 bases between. The CDR3 runs to 12 residues. Germline V CDR1 and CDR2: SGHTA, FQGTGA. This CDR3 is CASSGGTDTQYF. CDR3 in DNA: TGTGCCAGCAGCGGCGGAACAGATACGCAGTATTTT.

This chain uses TRBV4-2 with TRBJ1-2; 9 nucleotides agree with TRBD1. The CDR3 loop spans 16 amino acids. V lost 0 bases, J lost 6 bases, and 8 bases stayed unmatched. CDR1 is LGHNA, CDR2 YNFKEQ, per germline. The CDR3 is CASSQDRQGDRDGYTF. The CDR3 bases are TGTGCCAGCAGCCAAGATCGACAGGGGGATAGGGATGGCTACACCTTC.

The chain uses TRBV27 and TRBJ2-3, with D hard to call. V shed 4 bases and J shed 2 bases, with 19 bases lying between them. The CDR3 has 17 residues. Germline V gene lookup returns CDR1 MNHEY and CDR2 SMNVEV (reference sequence). The CDR3 DNA is TGTGCCAGCAGTTCTAAGTATGCAGGCGAAAACACAGATACGCAGTATTTT. Translating gives CASSSKYAGENTDTQYF.

The rearrangement uses TRBV6-1 and TRBJ2-5, with D hard to call. Between the trimmed V and J ends, which lost 5 bases and 5 bases, there was a span of 9 bases. This CDR3 comprises 12 residues. From germline, CDR1 is MNHNS and CDR2 SASEGT. Written as DNA, the CDR3 is TGTGCCAGCAGTACGGGTAGTGAGACCCAGTACTTC. It codes for CASSTGSETQYF.

The chain combines TRBV7-3 with TRBJ2-3; tentative D call: TRBD2 (5 bases). The CDR3 contains 13 residues. The germline gives CDR1 SGHTA, CDR2 FQGTGA. V was pared by 2 bases and J by 4 bases, with 7 bases between. The CDR3 nucleotides read TGTGCCAGCAGCTTAGAGGGCCCAGATACGCAGTATTTT. Translation: CASSLEGPDTQYF. Based on the CDR3 plus reference TRBV7-3 and TRBJ2-3, the full variable domain is GAGVSQTPSNKVTEKGKYVELRCDPISGHTALYWYRQSLGQGPEFLIYFQGTGAADDSGLPNDRFFAVRPEGSVSTLKIQRTERGDSAVYLCASSLEGPDTQYFGPGTRLTVL.

The J gene is TRBJ2-1, the V gene TRBV5-6; 11 nucleotides line up with TRBD2. V dropped 3 bases and J dropped 10; count of bases not matched to a gene: 6. CDR3 length equals 14 residues. Germline CDR1 reads SGHDT; CDR2 reads YYEEEE. The CDR3 DNA is TGTGCCAGCAGCTCAACTAGCGGGAGTGACGAGCAGTTCTTC. This gives the protein CASSSTSGSDEQFF.

V gene TRBV2 combines with J gene TRBJ2-7; 7 bases agree with TRBD2. The CDR3 contains 15 residues. The V and J ends lost 6 bases and 2 bases, in that order; junction bases with no gene match: 10. Germline V lookup: CDR1 SNHLY, CDR2 FYNNEI. The CDR3 sequence is CASRAGTNGAYEQYF. The CDR3 DNA sequence: TGTGCCAGCAGGGCCGGGACTAACGGGGCCTACGAGCAGTACTTC.

The genes are TRBV10-3 and TRBJ2-7; TRBD1 is a possible D gene (6 bases). The CDR3 consists of 16 residues. Trimming took 0 bases from V and 2 from J, leaving 14 bases between them. CDR1 is ENHRY and CDR2 is SYGVKD in the germline V gene. In nucleotides, the CDR3 is TGTGCCATCAGTGAGTCAACAGGGAAGGTCGCCTACGAGCAGTACTTC. Amino acids: CAISESTGKVAYEQYF.

The chain joins TRBV5-8 to TRBJ2-5; tentatively, D is TRBD2 (6 bases). Germline V CDR1 and CDR2: SGHTS, YDEGEE. This CDR3 has 15 residues. V was pared by 4 bases and J by 5 bases, with 18 bases between. CDR3 in amino acids: CASSGGTLPEETQYF. The CDR3 region has the DNA TGTGCCAGCAGCGGGGGGACTTTACCCGAGGAGACCCAGTACTTC.

This chain uses TRBV6-6 with TRBJ2-5, with a tentative D call TRBD1 (6 bases). This CDR3 has 13 residues. The germline V gene encodes CDR1 MNHNY and CDR2 SVGAGI (reference sequence). V lost 6 bases and J lost 4, with 12 bases in between. The CDR3 loop is CASRTGGRETQYF. CDR3 coding DNA: TGTGCCAGCAGAACTGGGGGCAGAGAGACCCAGTACTTC.

This sequence joins TRBV19 and TRBJ1-5; the D gene is possibly TRBD1 (6 bases). Germline V gene lookup returns CDR1 LNHDA and CDR2 SQIVND (reference sequence). V was trimmed by 1 base and J by 3 bases, leaving 10 bases between them. The CDR3 sequence is 15 residues long. Here the CDR3 DNA reads TGTGCCAGTAGTATAGCGGGGACACTCAATCAGCCCCAGCATTTT. Encoded protein: CASSIAGTLNQPQHF.

The chain couples TRBV21-1 to TRBJ1-3. Gene TRBJ2-2 matches the end of the DNA better, so the J call may be wrong. TRBV21-1 is a recognized pseudogene. The CDR3 has 17 residues. The CDR3 region has the DNA TGTGCCAGCAGCAAAGTTAAGCGGGAGAGACGGACCGGGGAGCTGTTTTTT. It codes for CASSKVKRERRTGELFF.

In nucleotides, the CDR3 is TGTGCCAGCACCCCCCCGGTAGGGCGGGGACCGTTCTTC. Amino acids: CASTPPVGRGPFF. The chain joins TRBV28 to TRBJ2-1, with a tentative D call TRBD2 (6 bases). Germline V gene data show CDR1 as MDHEN and CDR2 as SYDVKM. Trimming removed 7 bases at V and 15 bases at J, with 22 bases between. The CDR3 contains 13 residues.

The chain recombines TRBV19 with TRBJ2-5, with 14 bases fitting TRBD2. J lost 5 bases, V lost 8 bases, and 7 bases had no gene match. Per germline, CDR1 LNHDA and CDR2 SQIVND (reference sequence). The CDR3 extends over 15 amino acids. CDR3 amino acids: CASRTSGGYGETQYF. The CDR3 region has the DNA TGTGCCAGTCGGACTAGCGGGGGGTATGGGGAGACCCAGTACTTC.

CDR3 sequence (DNA): TGTGCCAGCAGTTACCTACAGGGTTATTTCGAGCAGTACTTC. It specifies CASSYLQGYFEQYF. The gene calls are TRBV6-5 and TRBJ2-7, with D tentatively TRBD1 (6 bases). Germline values: CDR1 MNHEY, CDR2 SVGAGI. V lost 2 bases, J lost 6 bases, and 14 bases lay in between. The CDR3 has 14 amino acids.

V and J are TRBV11-1 and TRBJ2-7; 8 bases line up with TRBD1. V shed 5 bases and J 3 bases; nucleotides not matched to a gene: 6. Germline lookup yields CDR1 SGHAT and CDR2 FQDESV (reference sequence). This CDR3 has 14 residues. The CDR3 bases are TGTGCCAGCAGCCGCCGGGACAGGTACTACGAGCAGTACTTC. Translation gives CASSRRDRYYEQYF. Combining the CDR3 with reference TRBV11-1 and TRBJ2-7 gives the whole variable domain EAEVAQSPRYKITEKSQAVAFWCDPISGHATLYWYRQILGQGPELLVQFQDESVVDDSQLPKDRFSAERLKGVDSTLKIQPAELGDSAMYLCASSRRDRYYEQYFGPGTRLTVT.

This clone was observed a few times. V gene TRBV6-5 combines with J gene TRBJ1-1, with 7 bases identical to TRBD1. Germline loops: CDR1 MNHEY, CDR2 SVGAGI. The CDR3 extends over 15 amino acids. J gave up 1 base and V 0 bases, and 2 bases lay outside the gene matches. The CDR3 spells CASSYSRTGNTEAFF. The CDR3 coding sequence is TGTGCCAGCAGTTACTCCCGGACAGGGAACACTGAAGCTTTCTTT.

As for this clone: The junction shows a germline mismatch at one end, possibly a read error. J is TRBJ2-1 and V is TRBV7-9, with 11 bases identical to TRBD2. Germline V gene lookup returns CDR1 SEHNR and CDR2 FQNEAQ (reference sequence). This CDR3 comprises 16 residues. DNA for the CDR3: TGTTCCAGCAGCTCGGGGACTAGCGGCTCGGGGGATGAGCAGTTCTTC. This sequence encodes CSSSSGTSGSGDEQFF.

V usage is TRBV6-6 and J usage is TRBJ2-3, with TRBD2 as a possible D gene (5 bases). Per the germline V gene, CDR1 is MNHNY and CDR2 is SVGAGI (reference sequence). The CDR3 totals 16 residues. With 2 bases removed from V and 1 base from J, the gap between germline ends came to 13 bases. CDR3: CASSYAPGFRTDTQYF. In DNA form, the CDR3 reads TGTGCCAGCAGTTACGCCCCGGGATTTCGCACAGATACGCAGTATTTT.

This chain links TRBV27 with TRBJ2-3, with 13 positions matching TRBD2. The ends lost 6 bases at V and 4 bases at J; junction bases unmatched: 10. Germline V gene data show CDR1 as MNHEY and CDR2 as SMNVEV (reference sequence). This CDR3 has 17 amino acids. The CDR3 nucleotides read TGTGCCAGCAGCAAGAGAACACTAGCGGGGGGGGCAGATACGCAGTATTTT. This sequence encodes CASSKRTLAGGADTQYF.

This clone was seen more than once but under ten times. This chain connects TRBV15 to TRBJ2-5; 8 bases align to TRBD2. The length of the CDR3 is 16 residues. The germline V gene encodes CDR1 LNHNV and CDR2 YYDKDF (reference sequence). J was trimmed by 5 bases and V by 5 bases; bases with no gene match: 13. Here the CDR3 DNA reads TGTGCCACCAGCGGCGGGGGAGCGGGAGTCAGGGAGACCCAGTACTTC. It encodes CATSGGGAGVRETQYF.

The genes are TRBV18 and TRBJ2-7; D remains ambiguous. V was clipped by 0 bases and J by 1 base, with 7 bases between them. There are 14 residues in the CDR3. Germline assignment: CDR1 KGHSH and CDR2 LQKENI. CDR3 in DNA: TGTGCCAGCTCACCACCGGGCAGATCCTACGAGCAGTACTTC. It yields the protein CASSPPGRSYEQYF.

This CDR3 reads CASSGGLIEETQYF. DNA for the CDR3: TGCGCCAGCAGCGGTGGACTAATTGAGGAGACCCAGTACTTC. This chain uses TRBV5-1 with TRBJ2-5; possibly TRBD2 for D (6 bases). This CDR3 is 14 amino acids long. Germline CDR1 reads SGHRS; CDR2 reads YFSETQ. Trimming took 4 bases from V and 5 from J, leaving 15 bases between them.

This chain links TRBV6-4 with TRBJ1-1, with 9 bases fitting TRBD1. The junction had 22 bases not matched to a gene; V was cut back by 7 bases and J by 1 base. CDR1 MRHNA and CDR2 SNTAGT come from the germline V gene. The CDR3 length is 20 residues. Here the CDR3 reads CASTGEEDWTGDMKNTEAFF. CDR3 DNA: TGTGCCAGCACGGGCGAAGAAGACTGGACAGGGGATATGAAGAACACTGAAGCTTTCTTT.

The chain links TRBV4-3 to TRBJ2-1, with 10 bases identical to TRBD2. Germline CDR1 LGHNA, CDR2 YSLEER. J lost 4 bases, V lost 4 bases, and 7 bases had no gene match. The CDR3 length is 16 residues. This CDR3 reads CASSRHTSGAYNEQFF. DNA of the CDR3: TGCGCCAGCAGCCGGCATACTAGCGGGGCTTACAATGAGCAGTTCTTC.

The rearrangement links TRBV9 to TRBJ2-5; perhaps TRBD2 as D (7 bases). The CDR3 contains 16 residues. Per germline, CDR1 SGDLS and CDR2 YYNGEE. Trimming pared 0 bases from V and 5 bases from J, leaving 17 bases between. CDR3 sequence (DNA): TGTGCCAGCAGCGTAGGATCGGGGGGCCTAAGGGAGACCCAGTACTTC. This translates into CASSVGSGGLRETQYF.

This clone has just one count. CDR3 amino acids: CAWSSGLAGNNEQFF. CDR3 nucleotides: TGTGCCTGGAGTTCGGGACTAGCGGGCAACAATGAGCAGTTCTTC. The gene calls are TRBV30 and TRBJ2-1; TRBD2 agrees at 12 bases. Germline values: CDR1 GTSNPN, CDR2 SVGIG (reference sequence). With V trimmed by 2 bases and J by 5 bases, 4 bases remained unmatched. This CDR3 has 15 residues.

The V and J genes are TRBV7-3 and TRBJ2-3; TRBD2 aligns across 8 bases. Losses at the gene ends were 5 bases for V and 9 bases for J; bases not matched to a gene: 7. CDR1 SGHTA and CDR2 FQGTGA come from the germline V gene. This CDR3 spans 13 amino acids. CDR3 loop: CASSTGLVETQYF. Here the CDR3 DNA reads TGTGCCAGCAGCACGGGACTAGTCGAAACGCAGTATTTT.